This TCR beta chain was recorded in a study of a mutant IDH1 vaccine in newly diagnosed glioma. Overall study: Treated patients were roughly 60% male, roughly 40% female, mean age 40.4 years. Previous care, which was radiotherapy, temozolomide, or both, most often involved both.

Comments on this clone: The antigen is unknown.

As to time point: week 47, end of study. Topical imiquimod accompanied each vaccine dose, which consisted of 300 ug of mutant IDH1 20-mer peptide. Across weeks 1, 3, 5, 7, 11, 15, 19 and 23, patients received a vaccination each time, eight in all. This CDR3 spans 15 amino acids. The germline V gene has CDR1 SGHRS and CDR2 YFSETQ. Trimming took 1 base from V and 0 from J; bases not matched to a gene: 4. Libraries were prepared by immunoSEQ multiplex PCR; TCRdb keeps only in-frame clonotypes and omits some of them. The table records approximately 50,000 clones, 60% to 85% of them present only once. This clonotype was obtained from a woman aged 40 to 55 with glioma. Some clones in this sample may be carry-over from other donors' samples. The material was PBMCs, obtained from a glioma patient whose treatment included an IDH1 peptide vaccine. V is TRBV5-1 and J is TRBJ2-7, with TRBD2 matching over 7 bases. The CDR3 region is CASSLTAGDSYEQYF. The CDR3 nucleotides read TGCGCCAGCAGCTTGACGGCGGGGGACTCCTACGAGCAGTACTTC.